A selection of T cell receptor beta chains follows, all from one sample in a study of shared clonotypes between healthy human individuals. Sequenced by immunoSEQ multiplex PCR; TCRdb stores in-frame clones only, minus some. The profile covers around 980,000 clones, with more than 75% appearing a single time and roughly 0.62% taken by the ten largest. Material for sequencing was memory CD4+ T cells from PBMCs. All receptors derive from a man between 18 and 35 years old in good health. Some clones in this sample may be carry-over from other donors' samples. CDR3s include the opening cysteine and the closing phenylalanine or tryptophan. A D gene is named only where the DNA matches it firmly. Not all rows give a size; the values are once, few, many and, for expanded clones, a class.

cdr3_nt: TGTGCCAGCAGCTTAGAACCGGCTTTTAATGAAAAACTGTTTTTT
cdr3_aa: CASSLEPAFNEKLFF
v_call: TRBV7-6
d_call: -
j_call: TRBJ1-4
clone_size: -

cdr3_nt: TGCAGTGCCCGACAGGGTTCGGCTTTCTTT
cdr3_aa: CSARQGSAFF
v_call: TRBV20-1
d_call: TRBD1
j_call: TRBJ1-1
clone_size: -

cdr3_nt: TGTGCCATCACCCCGGGAGGGTCGAACTATGGCTACACCTTC
cdr3_aa: CAITPGGSNYGYTF
v_call: TRBV10-3
d_call: -
j_call: TRBJ1-2
clone_size: -

cdr3_nt: TGTGCCAGCAGTTTCAACAGGGGTCGGCCTGAAGCTTTCTTT
cdr3_aa: CASSFNRGRPEAFF
v_call: TRBV27
d_call: TRBD1
j_call: TRBJ1-1
clone_size: -

cdr3_nt: TGCGCCAGCCGGGCGTCCGGTAATAGCAATCAGCCCCAGCATTTT
cdr3_aa: CASRASGNSNQPQHF
v_call: TRBV4-1
d_call: -
j_call: TRBJ1-5
clone_size: -

cdr3_nt: TGCGCCAGCAGCTTGATAGGCCTCGACTATGGCTACACCTTC
cdr3_aa: CASSLIGLDYGYTF
v_call: TRBV5-1
d_call: -
j_call: TRBJ1-2
clone_size: once

cdr3_nt: TGTGCCACCACCCCCCCTAGCGGGAGGTACAATGAGCAGTTCTTC
cdr3_aa: CATTPPSGRYNEQFF
v_call: TRBV6-5
d_call: TRBD2
j_call: TRBJ2-1
clone_size: -

cdr3_nt: TGTGCCAGCAGCGTTGGGACAGGAAACTCCTACAATGAGCAGTTCTTC
cdr3_aa: CASSVGTGNSYNEQFF
v_call: TRBV9
d_call: TRBD1
j_call: TRBJ2-1
clone_size: -

cdr3_nt: TGTGCCACCACACAGGGGGGGAGGGAGCAGTACTTC
cdr3_aa: CATTQGGREQYF
v_call: TRBV28
d_call: -
j_call: TRBJ2-7
clone_size: -

cdr3_nt: TGCGCCAGCAGCTTGGGTCCTCATAGCGAAAGGGGTTACGAGCAGTACTTC
cdr3_aa: CASSLGPHSERGYEQYF
v_call: TRBV5-1
d_call: -
j_call: TRBJ2-7
clone_size: -

cdr3_nt: TGTGCCTGGATTAGGGAGAAGCAGGGTGTTGAGACCCAGTACTTC
cdr3_aa: CAWIREKQGVETQYF
v_call: TRBV30
d_call: -
j_call: TRBJ2-5
clone_size: -

cdr3_nt: TGTGCCAGCAGTGAGGCGTGGGGACAGCGCTTCTACGAGCAGTACTTC
cdr3_aa: CASSEAWGQRFYEQYF
v_call: TRBV6-1
d_call: TRBD1
j_call: TRBJ2-7
clone_size: -

cdr3_nt: TGTGCCAGCAGCTGGGGTACCTCTGGAAACACCATATATTTT
cdr3_aa: CASSWGTSGNTIYF
v_call: TRBV7-2
d_call: -
j_call: TRBJ1-3
clone_size: -

cdr3_nt: TGTGCCAGCAGCTTTACAGGGACGAGCTCTGGAAACACCATATATTTT
cdr3_aa: CASSFTGTSSGNTIYF
v_call: TRBV7-2
d_call: -
j_call: TRBJ1-3
clone_size: -

cdr3_nt: TGTGCCAGCAGTTCGGGAACGGAGTACCATTTCTATGGCTACACCTTC
cdr3_aa: CASSSGTEYHFYGYTF
v_call: TRBV28
d_call: -
j_call: TRBJ1-2
clone_size: -

cdr3_nt: TGCGCCAGCAGTGAGGAGCCGGGGGGCACTGAAGCTTTCTTT
cdr3_aa: CASSEEPGGTEAFF
v_call: TRBV10-2
d_call: -
j_call: TRBJ1-1
clone_size: -

cdr3_nt: TGTGCCAGCAGCCCCGTGGGGGGCGGCTCCGGGGCCAACGTCCTGACTTTC
cdr3_aa: CASSPVGGGSGANVLTF
v_call: TRBV5-4
d_call: -
j_call: TRBJ2-6
clone_size: -

cdr3_nt: TGTGCCATCAAGCAGACAGGGGGCACCGGGGAGCTGTTTTTT
cdr3_aa: CAIKQTGGTGELFF
v_call: TRBV10-3
d_call: TRBD1
j_call: TRBJ2-2
clone_size: -

cdr3_nt: TGCGCCAGCAGCCAAGGCGTTTCAGCATGGGTAACTGAAGCTTTCTTT
cdr3_aa: CASSQGVSAWVTEAFF
v_call: TRBV4-1
d_call: -
j_call: TRBJ1-1
clone_size: -

cdr3_nt: TGTGCCAGCAGTCGACCCCGCAGGGGGAACTACGAGCAGTACTTC
cdr3_aa: CASSRPRRGNYEQYF
v_call: TRBV28
d_call: TRBD1
j_call: TRBJ2-7
clone_size: -

cdr3_nt: TGTGCCAGCAGTTCGGACAGGGGGGACACCATATATTTT
cdr3_aa: CASSSDRGDTIYF
v_call: TRBV2
d_call: TRBD1
j_call: TRBJ1-3
clone_size: many

cdr3_nt: TGCGCCAGCAGCTTCCGGGACAGGGACACTGAAGCTTTCTTT
cdr3_aa: CASSFRDRDTEAFF
v_call: TRBV5-1
d_call: TRBD1
j_call: TRBJ1-1
clone_size: -

cdr3_nt: TGTGCCAGCAGTGCCACAGGGGGGGAGCAGCCCCAGCATTTT
cdr3_aa: CASSATGGEQPQHF
v_call: TRBV2
d_call: TRBD1
j_call: TRBJ1-5
clone_size: -

cdr3_nt: TGTGCCAGCAGCTTAACGGCAGGGCCCGAGACCCAGTACTTC
cdr3_aa: CASSLTAGPETQYF
v_call: TRBV5-4
d_call: -
j_call: TRBJ2-5
clone_size: -

cdr3_nt: TGTGCCAGCAGTTTTCGGACGGCTGAAAAACTGTTTTTT
cdr3_aa: CASSFRTAEKLFF
v_call: TRBV27
d_call: -
j_call: TRBJ1-4
clone_size: -

cdr3_nt: TGTGCCAGCAGCCCCTACGGCGGGCCCCTCCAAGAGACCCAGTACTTC
cdr3_aa: CASSPYGGPLQETQYF
v_call: TRBV11-2
d_call: -
j_call: TRBJ2-5
clone_size: -

cdr3_nt: TGTGCCTGGAGTGGGGAGCAAGTCCGGCTTATGGCCCAGCATTTT
cdr3_aa: CAWSGEQVRLMAQHF
v_call: TRBV30
d_call: -
j_call: TRBJ1-5
clone_size: -

cdr3_nt: TGTGCCAGCAGTTTATACGCAACTAACTATGGCTACACCTTC
cdr3_aa: CASSLYATNYGYTF
v_call: TRBV28
d_call: -
j_call: TRBJ1-2
clone_size: -

cdr3_nt: TGTGCCAGCAGCTTGGGGCAGGGCATGAAAGAGACCCAGTACTTC
cdr3_aa: CASSLGQGMKETQYF
v_call: TRBV5-6
d_call: -
j_call: TRBJ2-5
clone_size: -

cdr3_nt: TGTGCCAGCAGCTCCCAGGGGAAAGGCTACACCTTC
cdr3_aa: CASSSQGKGYTF
v_call: TRBV7-2
d_call: -
j_call: TRBJ1-2
clone_size: few

cdr3_nt: TGCGCCAGCAGCCAAGGGGGGGCGGGAGGGCCTATCGGGGAGCTGTTTTTT
cdr3_aa: CASSQGGAGGPIGELFF
v_call: TRBV4-1
d_call: TRBD2
j_call: TRBJ2-2
clone_size: -

cdr3_nt: TGTGCCAGCTTAAAAGACAGTCCCCAGTGGCAGCCCCAGCATTTT
cdr3_aa: CASLKDSPQWQPQHF
v_call: TRBV6-1
d_call: -
j_call: TRBJ1-5
clone_size: few

cdr3_nt: TGTGCCAGCAGCGAACCGGGACATTCCTACGAGCAGTACTTC
cdr3_aa: CASSEPGHSYEQYF
v_call: TRBV5-8
d_call: -
j_call: TRBJ2-7
clone_size: -

cdr3_nt: TGTGCCAGCGGGGGACTAGCGGGAGACAATGAGCAGTTCTTC
cdr3_aa: CASGGLAGDNEQFF
v_call: TRBV2
d_call: TRBD2
j_call: TRBJ2-1
clone_size: -

cdr3_nt: TGCGCCAGCAACGAGGGAGGCCCCTTCTCCAATGAGCAGTTCTTC
cdr3_aa: CASNEGGPFSNEQFF
v_call: TRBV4-3
d_call: -
j_call: TRBJ2-1
clone_size: -

cdr3_nt: TGTGCCAGCAGCTTTACTAAGAGGGGGCTCACTGAAGCTTTCTTT
cdr3_aa: CASSFTKRGLTEAFF
v_call: TRBV5-4
d_call: TRBD1
j_call: TRBJ1-1
clone_size: -

cdr3_nt: TGTGCCAGCAGCTTAAGGCTCGGCCTCAATGAGCAGTTCTTC
cdr3_aa: CASSLRLGLNEQFF
v_call: TRBV7-2
d_call: -
j_call: TRBJ2-1
clone_size: -

cdr3_nt: TGTGCCAGCAGCCGAATAGGGACAGGAGTCTATGGCTACACCTTC
cdr3_aa: CASSRIGTGVYGYTF
v_call: TRBV27
d_call: TRBD1
j_call: TRBJ1-2
clone_size: -

cdr3_nt: TGCAGCGTTTGGGCGCACACCGGGGAGCTGTTTTTT
cdr3_aa: CSVWAHTGELFF
v_call: TRBV29-1
d_call: -
j_call: TRBJ2-2
clone_size: -

cdr3_nt: TGTGCCTGGAGTGAGCTGGCAGGGAATCAGCCCCAGCATTTT
cdr3_aa: CAWSELAGNQPQHF
v_call: TRBV30
d_call: -
j_call: TRBJ1-5
clone_size: -

cdr3_nt: TGTGCCACCAGCAGAGTAATGTTGAATGAGCAGTTCTTC
cdr3_aa: CATSRVMLNEQFF
v_call: TRBV15
d_call: -
j_call: TRBJ2-1
clone_size: -

cdr3_nt: TGTGCCAGCAGTCGGACAGGGAGCACAGATACGCAGTATTTT
cdr3_aa: CASSRTGSTDTQYF
v_call: TRBV25-1
d_call: TRBD1
j_call: TRBJ2-3
clone_size: few

cdr3_nt: TGTGCCAGAAGCTTGGAACGTACCCAAGAGACCCAGTACTTC
cdr3_aa: CARSLERTQETQYF
v_call: TRBV5-3
d_call: -
j_call: TRBJ2-5
clone_size: -

cdr3_nt: TGTGCCAGCAGGGAGGACAGGGGGTGGGATAACTATGGCTACACCTTC
cdr3_aa: CASREDRGWDNYGYTF
v_call: TRBV2
d_call: TRBD1
j_call: TRBJ1-2
clone_size: -

cdr3_nt: TGCGCCAGCAGCCAAGAGGGACAGCGGTTCTCTGGAAACACCATATATTTT
cdr3_aa: CASSQEGQRFSGNTIYF
v_call: TRBV4-1
d_call: TRBD1
j_call: TRBJ1-3
clone_size: -

cdr3_nt: TGTGCCAGCAGTGAACAAGGGCAGGCAACAGATACGCAGTATTTT
cdr3_aa: CASSEQGQATDTQYF
v_call: TRBV6-1
d_call: -
j_call: TRBJ2-3
clone_size: -

cdr3_nt: TGTGCCAGTAGTATCTTAGCGGGAGAGGAGCAGTTCTTC
cdr3_aa: CASSILAGEEQFF
v_call: TRBV19
d_call: TRBD2
j_call: TRBJ2-1
clone_size: -

cdr3_nt: TGCGCCAGCAGCTCAGCCTTCGGGTTGGGAGGGTCACCCCTCCACTTT
cdr3_aa: CASSSAFGLGGSPLHF
v_call: TRBV5-1
d_call: -
j_call: TRBJ1-6
clone_size: -